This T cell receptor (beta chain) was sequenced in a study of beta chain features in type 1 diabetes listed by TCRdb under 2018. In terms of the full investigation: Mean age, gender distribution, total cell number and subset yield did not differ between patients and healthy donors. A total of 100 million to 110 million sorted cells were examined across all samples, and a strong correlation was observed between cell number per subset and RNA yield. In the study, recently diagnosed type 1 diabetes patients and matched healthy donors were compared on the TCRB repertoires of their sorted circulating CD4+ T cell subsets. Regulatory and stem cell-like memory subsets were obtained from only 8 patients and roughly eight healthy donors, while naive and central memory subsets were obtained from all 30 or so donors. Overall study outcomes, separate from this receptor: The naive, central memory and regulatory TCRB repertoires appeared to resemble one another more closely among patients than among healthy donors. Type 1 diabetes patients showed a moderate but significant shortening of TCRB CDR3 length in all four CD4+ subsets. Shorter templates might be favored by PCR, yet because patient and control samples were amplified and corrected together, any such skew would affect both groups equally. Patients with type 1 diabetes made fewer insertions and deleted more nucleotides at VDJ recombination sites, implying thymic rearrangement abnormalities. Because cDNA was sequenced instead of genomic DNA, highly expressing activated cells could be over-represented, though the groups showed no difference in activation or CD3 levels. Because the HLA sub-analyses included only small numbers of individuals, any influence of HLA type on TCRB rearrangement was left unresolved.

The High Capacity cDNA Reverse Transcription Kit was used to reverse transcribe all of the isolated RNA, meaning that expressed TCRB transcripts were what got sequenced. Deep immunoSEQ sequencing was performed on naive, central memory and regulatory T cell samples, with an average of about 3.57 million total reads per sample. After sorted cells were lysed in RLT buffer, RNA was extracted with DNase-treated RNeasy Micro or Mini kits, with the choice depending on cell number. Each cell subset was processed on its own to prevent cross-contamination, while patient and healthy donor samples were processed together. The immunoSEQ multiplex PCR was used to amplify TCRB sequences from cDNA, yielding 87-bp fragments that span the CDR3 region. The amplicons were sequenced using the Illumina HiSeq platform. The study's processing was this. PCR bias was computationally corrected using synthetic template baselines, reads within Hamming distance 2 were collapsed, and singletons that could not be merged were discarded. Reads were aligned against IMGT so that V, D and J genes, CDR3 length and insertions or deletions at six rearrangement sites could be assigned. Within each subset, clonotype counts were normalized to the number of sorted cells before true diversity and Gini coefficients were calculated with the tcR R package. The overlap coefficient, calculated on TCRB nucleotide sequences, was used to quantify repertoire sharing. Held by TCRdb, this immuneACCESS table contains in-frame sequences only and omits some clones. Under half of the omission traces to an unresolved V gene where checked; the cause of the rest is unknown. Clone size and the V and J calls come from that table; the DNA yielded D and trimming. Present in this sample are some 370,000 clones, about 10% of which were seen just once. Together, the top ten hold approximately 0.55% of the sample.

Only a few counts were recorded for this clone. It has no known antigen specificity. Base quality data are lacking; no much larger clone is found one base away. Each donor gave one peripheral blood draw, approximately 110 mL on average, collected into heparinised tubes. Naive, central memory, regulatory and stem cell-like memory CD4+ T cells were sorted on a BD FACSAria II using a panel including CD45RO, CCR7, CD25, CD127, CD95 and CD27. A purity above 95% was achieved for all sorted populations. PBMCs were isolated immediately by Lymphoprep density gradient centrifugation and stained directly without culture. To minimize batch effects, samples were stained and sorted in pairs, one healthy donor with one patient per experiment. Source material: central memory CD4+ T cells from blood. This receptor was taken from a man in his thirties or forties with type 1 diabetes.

The CDR3 reads CASSLQQGAYGYTF. In nucleotide form, the sequence is TGTGCCAGCTCACTCCAACAGGGGGCCTATGGCTACACCTTC. Rearrangement joined TRBV18 to TRBJ1-2, and 9 bases in between align with TRBD1. Here V drops 4 bases and J drops 4 bases, and the junction holds 4 bases not matched to any gene. The CDR3 contains 14 residues, cysteine and phenylalanine counted. Solely the CDR3 DNA is kept, with 42 bases framed from the first base. CDR1 and CDR2, looked up from the germline V gene, are KGHSH and LQKENI. Reference TRBV18 and TRBJ1-2 genes cover what lies past the CDR3, so the full variable domain is NAGVMQNPRHLVRRRGQEARLRCSPMKGHSHVYWYRQLPEEGLKFMVYLQKENIIDESGMPKERFSAEFPKEGPSILRIQQVVRGDSAAYFCASSLQQGAYGYTFGSGTRLTVV.